This T cell receptor beta chain was sequenced for a study of blood T cell repertoires in COVID-19. Looking at the study overall: From T cells, B-cell-depleted T cells, or PBMCs came the material, which was cDNA or gDNA.

Original processing notes: Counts of nucleated cells, estimated from reference gene primer amplification, were obtained. Repertoires were generated with immunoSEQ multiplex PCR, while TCRdb's copy carries only in-frame clones and drops some. The D gene and trimming were derived from the DNA, and the V and J assignments and clone size from that table. The data contain over 55,000 clones, approximately 85% of them singletons. Input material: peripheral blood. The TCR was taken from a man aged 45 to 65 with acute or convalescent COVID-19.

CDR3 residues: CASSVGLAGFTDTQYF. DNA of the CDR3: TGTGCCAGCAGCGTAGGACTAGCGGGGTTCACAGATACGCAGTATTTT. The chain couples TRBV9 to TRBJ2-3; 11 bases map to TRBD2. The V and J ends lost 0 bases and 2 bases, in that order; junction bases with no gene match: 2. Germline V gives CDR1 SGDLS, CDR2 YYNGEE. The CDR3 is made up of 16 amino acids.